A single sample gave rise to the 21 T cell receptor beta chains below, sequenced in a study of Graves' ophthalmopathy and Graves' hyperthyroidism. The TCR beta CDR3 regions underwent amplification from RNA transcripts. Second-round multiplex PCR came after a first-round RT-PCR that employed HTBI primers. One entry per CDR3 protein, called by TCRdb with MiXCR from the multiplex PCR reads. The sample lists approximately 1.2 million distinct CDR3 sequences, approximately 35% occurring once. Sequences were obtained from peripheral blood or thyroid tissue (not recorded which). These TCRs come from an adult man with Graves' hyperthyroidism.

This clonotype occurred many times. The chain carries TRBV6-5 and TRBJ2-7, with D hard to call. CDR1 and CDR2 from the germline V gene are MNHEY and SVGAGI. Trimming stripped 3 bases from V and 2 bases from J, with 14 bases between. The CDR3 sequence is 15 residues long. CDR3 amino acids: CASSYGLDNPYEQYF. The CDR3 DNA follows: TGTGCCAGCAGTTATGGGCTCGATAATCCCTACGAGCAGTACTTC.

The rearrangement uses TRBV6-5 and TRBJ2-2; the match to TRBD1 covers 8 bases. The V gene's germline CDR1 is MNHEY and CDR2 SVGAGI. J lost 3 bases, V lost 6 bases, and 9 bases had no gene match. CDR3 length: 16 amino acids. CDR3 nucleotide sequence: TGTGCCAGCAGCCGACACCGACAGGGGCACACCGGGGAGCTGTTTTTT. This translates into CASSRHRQGHTGELFF.

Of note for this clonotype: A read error is possible here, since a much larger clone lies one base away. The chain links TRBV19 to TRBJ1-3; no clear D. V gave up 7 bases and J gave up 14 bases, with 12 bases separating them. CDR1 LNHDA and CDR2 SQIVND come from the germline V gene (reference sequence). CDR3 length equals 10 residues. This CDR3 is CASMAERLYF. The CDR3 DNA reads TGTGCCAGTATGGCAGAACGCCTATATTTT.

This clonotype has at least ten counts. The V and J genes are TRBV15 and TRBJ1-5, with 7 bases aligning to TRBD1. The CDR3 consists of 15 residues. The V gene's germline CDR1 is LNHNV and CDR2 YYDKDF (reference sequence). With V trimmed by 0 bases and J by 5 bases, 4 bases remained unmatched. CDR3 loop: CATSRDIGGYQPQHF. DNA for the CDR3: TGTGCCACCAGCAGAGATATAGGGGGCTATCAGCCCCAGCATTTT.

This clonotype showed up just a few times. A read error may be the cause here, since a much bigger clone is one base away. V usage is TRBV2 and J usage is TRBJ1-6; 9 positions match TRBD1. CDR3 size: 13 residues. The V gene's germline CDR1 is SNHLY and CDR2 FYNNEI. J was trimmed by 8 bases and V by 7 bases; bases with no gene match: 3. Here the CDR3 DNA reads TGTGCCAGCATCCGGGACAGGGATTCACCCCTCCACTTT. The encoded protein is CASIRDRDSPLHF. Complete variable domain (other parts from reference TRBV2 and TRBJ1-6): EPEVTQTPSHQVTQMGQEVILRCVPISNHLYFYWYRQILGQKVEFLVSFYNNEISEKSEIFDDQFSVERPDGSNFTLKIRSTKLEDSAMYFCASIRDRDSPLHFGNGTRLTVT.

The V gene is TRBV2, the J gene TRBJ1-5, with a tentative D call TRBD1 (5 bases). Trimming took off 7 bases at V and 4 bases at J, with 11 bases between the two ends. The CDR3 totals 13 residues. CDR1 is SNHLY, CDR2 FYNNEI, per germline. Here the CDR3 DNA reads TGTGCCAGCATGGGGGTTCGGAATCAGCCCCAGCATTTT. This codes for CASMGVRNQPQHF. The full variable domain, with the rest looked up from reference TRBV2 and TRBJ1-5, is EPEVTQTPSHQVTQMGQEVILRCVPISNHLYFYWYRQILGQKVEFLVSFYNNEISEKSEIFDDQFSVERPDGSNFTLKIRSTKLEDSAMYFCASMGVRNQPQHFGDGTRLSIL.

Details on this clonotype: This clone may be a read error of a much larger clone one base away. The chain carries TRBV11-2 and TRBJ2-7, with TRBD2 as a possible D gene (6 bases). This CDR3 is 15 amino acids long. Germline-derived CDR1 and CDR2 are SGHAT and FQNNGV. Written as DNA, the CDR3 is TGTGCCAGCAGCGTAGAGGTGGGGGGAGCCTACGAGCAGTACTTC. Encoded protein: CASSVEVGGAYEQYF.

As for this clonotype: A much larger clone differs from this one at a single base, so this may be a read error. The chain has TRBV12-3 or TRBV12-4 and TRBJ1-2; no clear D gene. The CDR3 runs to 13 residues. CDR3 amino acids: CASSALPNYDYTF. CDR3 nucleotides: TGTGCCAGCAGTGCTTTACCTAACTATGACTACACCTTC.

This clonotype was observed once. The chain carries TRBV12-3 or TRBV12-4 and TRBJ1-6; D remains unclear. The CDR3 has 15 residues. Between the trimmed V and J ends, which lost 3 bases and 9 bases, there was a span of 15 bases. The CDR3 protein is CASSFRGVSGSPLHF. As DNA, the CDR3 is TGTGCCAGCAGTTTTCGCGGAGTTTCGGGTTCACCCCTCCACTTT.

This clonotype has more than one count but fewer than ten. The genes are TRBV20-1 and TRBJ2-7, with a tentative D call TRBD1 (6 bases). V lost 6 bases and J lost 0, with 18 bases in between. Per germline, CDR1 DFQATT and CDR2 SNEGSKA (reference sequence). This CDR3 has 15 residues. This CDR3 reads CSARPGAESSYEQYF. The CDR3 DNA follows: TGCAGTGCCAGGCCAGGGGCCGAAAGCTCCTACGAGCAGTACTTC.

The chain has TRBV20-1 and TRBJ2-5, with 9 bases aligning to TRBD1. CDR1 is DFQATT, CDR2 SNEGSKA, per germline (reference sequence). The CDR3 contains 14 residues. Unmatched junction bases numbered 10, after V lost 6 bases and J lost 5 bases. The CDR3 sequence: CSADTGGHWETQYF. CDR3 nucleotide sequence: TGCAGTGCCGACACAGGGGGCCATTGGGAGACCCAGTACTTC.

The chain is built from TRBV7-9 and TRBJ1-2; D gene ambiguous. The germline CDR1 and CDR2 sequences are SEHNR and FQNEAQ (reference sequence). This CDR3 contains 14 residues. V lost 4 bases and J lost 2, with 11 bases in between. This CDR3 reads CASSSGLGNYGYTF. In DNA, the CDR3 is TGTGCCAGCAGCTCTGGCTTGGGGAACTATGGCTACACCTTC. Together with reference TRBV7-9 and TRBJ1-2, the CDR3 gives the full variable domain: DTGVSQNPRHKITKRGQNVTFRCDPISEHNRLYWYRQTLGQGPEFLTYFQNEAQLEKSRLLSDRFSAERPKGSFSTLEIQRTEQGDSAMYLCASSSGLGNYGYTFGSGTRLTVV.

The table lists this clonotype with many counts. The J gene is TRBJ2-5, the V gene TRBV7-9, with 7 nucleotides matching TRBD2. Germline-derived CDR1 and CDR2 are SEHNR and FQNEAQ (reference sequence). This CDR3 contains 15 residues. V was pared by 2 bases and J by 5 bases, with 8 bases of the junction left unmatched. The DNA of the CDR3 is TGTGCCAGCAGCTTACGGGAGGCTTTGGTGGAGACCCAGTACTTC. Translated: CASSLREALVETQYF.

The CDR3 sequence is CASSLAVRADTEAFF. CDR3 in DNA: TGTGCCAGCAGCTTAGCGGTCAGGGCGGACACTGAAGCTTTCTTT. This chain uses TRBV7-8 with TRBJ1-1; the D gene is possibly TRBD1 (5 bases). V was pared by 0 bases and J by 3 bases, with 11 bases between. Germline V lookup: CDR1 SGHVS, CDR2 FQNEAQ. The CDR3 has 15 residues.

This clonotype was found a few times. The V call is TRBV19, the J call TRBJ1-1; D might be TRBD1 (6 bases). CDR1 is LNHDA, CDR2 SQIVND, per germline (reference sequence). The CDR3 length is 20 residues. Trimming cost V 5 bases and J 0 bases, with 28 bases left between them. The CDR3 nucleotides read TGTGCCAGTAGTTACACGGGGGCCGATCCCCTCGGAAGCATGAACACTGAAGCTTTCTTT. Translated, it gives CASSYTGADPLGSMNTEAFF.

The chain couples TRBV7-3 to TRBJ2-7; 12 bases are a match to TRBD1. CDR3 size: 15 residues. The V gene's germline CDR1 is SGHTA and CDR2 FQGTGA. V trimming: 5 bases; J trimming: 6 bases; junction bases outside the gene matches: 8. CDR3 nucleotides: TGTGCCAGCAGCCTACCCCCGGGACAGGGGGCCGAGCAGTACTTC. The encoded protein is CASSLPPGQGAEQYF.

There are a few counts of this clonotype. The chain has TRBV28 and TRBJ2-7; D is unclear. Germline CDR1 reads MDHEN; CDR2 reads SYDVKM. V was shortened by 3 bases and J by 2 bases, with 11 bases between the two germline ends. The CDR3 contains 14 residues. In DNA, the CDR3 is TGTGCCAGCAGTTTGACGGTCAGTACCTACGAGCAGTACTTC. It codes for CASSLTVSTYEQYF.

With respect to this clonotype: At one of its ends the junction is not consistent with the germline gene, which may arise from a read error. The chain recombines TRBV7-9 with TRBJ2-2; D is possibly TRBD1 or TRBD2 (5 bases each). The length of the CDR3 is 17 residues. Per the germline V gene, CDR1 is SEHNR and CDR2 is FQNEAQ (reference sequence). CDR3 region: CASSHPLGTDNTGELFF. The CDR3 nucleotides are TGCGCCAGCAGCCACCCACTAGGGACGGACAATACCGGGGAGCTGTTTTTT.

This clonotype was seen only a few times. The chain employs TRBV12-3 or TRBV12-4 and TRBJ2-7; 8 bases match TRBD2. This CDR3 has 16 residues. The J segment lost 7 bases and the V segment lost 5 bases, leaving 16 bases of the junction unmatched. CDR3 region: CASSLLGTSGPLEQYF. For the CDR3, the DNA is TGTGCCAGCAGTCTCCTGGGTACTAGCGGTCCCCTGGAGCAGTACTTC.

This clonotype was observed many times. The chain links TRBV2 to TRBJ1-2; 9 nucleotides line up with TRBD1. V was clipped by 8 bases and J by 8 bases; unmatched bases: 12. The CDR3 totals 14 residues. The germline V gene has CDR1 SNHLY and CDR2 FYNNEI. CDR3 in amino acids: CASQAGTGPKGYTF. Here the CDR3 DNA reads TGTGCCAGCCAGGCAGGGACAGGGCCGAAAGGCTACACCTTC.

The genes are TRBV7-2 and TRBJ2-7, with TRBD2 matching 7 bases. The length of the CDR3 is 17 residues. V lost 5 bases, J lost 6 bases, and 19 bases stayed unmatched. The germline V gene has CDR1 SGHTA and CDR2 FQGNSA. CDR3 coding DNA: TGTGCCAGCAGCGCCCGAGCTTCGGGACCCCGGGGGGTCGAGCAGTACTTC. Amino acids: CASSARASGPRGVEQYF.